The 8 T cell receptor beta chains in this list originate from one sample, sequenced in a study of blood T cell repertoires in COVID-19 (dated by TCRdb to about 2020). The library was obtained by the immunoSEQ multiplex PCR assay. As stored in TCRdb, this immuneACCESS dataset retains in-frame rearrangements with V and J assigned. A fraction of the clones does not appear; measured against another copy, unresolved V genes explain less than half of the discrepancy, and the remainder lacks a known reason. The sample data list 140,000 or so clones, and roughly 82% of these were observed just once. The biggest ten clones account for roughly 4.8% of the sample. The sequenced sample consisted of peripheral blood. The source of these receptors is a human donor in a cohort sampled during active COVID-19.

Comments on this clone: Other nucleotide sequences in the sample specify the same CDR3. The V gene is TRBV5-1, the J gene TRBJ2-5; 8 positions agree with TRBD1. The V and J ends lost 4 bases and 1 base, in that order; junction bases with no gene match: 9. CDR3 length equals 16 residues. Germline V CDR1 and CDR2: SGHRS, YFSETQ. The CDR3 nucleotides are TGCGCCAGCAGCCCTGGACAGGGAATCGGCCAAGAGACCCAGTACTTC. Amino acids: CASSPGQGIGQETQYF.

This chain joins TRBV5-1 and TRBJ2-1; TRBD2 aligns across 8 bases. Germline V gene sequence: CDR1 SGHRS, CDR2 YFSETQ. Germline trimming cut 4 bases from V and 3 bases from J; bases unmatched to any gene: 12. CDR3 length: 17 residues. The CDR3 loop is CASSPSGGRADYNEQFF. The CDR3 DNA reads as TGCGCCAGCAGCCCCTCGGGAGGGAGGGCCGACTACAATGAGCAGTTCTTC.

V is TRBV20-1 and J is TRBJ2-7, with D perhaps matching TRBD1 (6 bases). Trimming removed 6 bases from V and 5 bases from J, with 11 bases in between. The CDR3 runs 11 residues. Germline assignment: CDR1 DFQATT and CDR2 SNEGSKA (reference sequence). DNA of the CDR3: TGCAGTGCACAATCAGGGGACGAGCAGTACGTC. Translated, it gives CSAQSGDEQYV.

This CDR3 reads CASSAAGNEQFF. CDR3 DNA: TGTGCCAGCAGCGCGGCTGGGAATGAGCAGTTCTTC. V is TRBV2 and J is TRBJ2-1; no firm D call. V lost 6 bases, J lost 7 bases, and 10 bases lay in between. Germline CDR1 reads SNHLY; CDR2 reads FYNNEI. The CDR3 runs 12 residues.

The chain has TRBV3-1 (or the pseudogene TRBV3-2) and TRBJ2-2, with D perhaps TRBD1 (6 bases). Trimming left V 4 bases short and J 5 bases short, with 14 bases between. The germline CDR1 and CDR2 sequences are LGHDT and YNNKEL (reference sequence). The CDR3 sequence is 15 residues long. The CDR3 DNA is TGTGCCAGCAGCCTTCAGGCCAGGGGTACCGGGGAGCTGTTTTTT. Amino acids: CASSLQARGTGELFF.

The chain uses TRBV7-3 and TRBJ1-1; D is undetermined. CDR1 SGHTA and CDR2 FQGTGA come from the germline V gene. The CDR3 spans 13 residues. Trimming left V 5 bases short and J 1 base short, with 8 bases between. As DNA, the CDR3 is TGTGCCAGCAGCCTCCAGGAGAACACTGAAGCTTTCTTT. Its translation: CASSLQENTEAFF.

V and J are TRBV10-3 and TRBJ2-7, with TRBD2 matching 8 bases. Trimming removed 8 bases from V and 4 bases from J; junction bases left unmatched: 10. Germline-derived CDR1 and CDR2 are ENHRY and SYGVKD. The CDR3 has 14 residues. CDR3 bases: TGTGCCATCGGGGATAGCGGGGCCGATTACGAGCAGTACTTC. Amino acids: CAIGDSGADYEQYF.

This clone was picked up one time. V gene TRBV19 combines with J gene TRBJ2-3; TRBD1 might be the D (5 bases). Germline V gene sequence: CDR1 LNHDA, CDR2 SQIVND (reference sequence). With 0 bases removed from V and 1 base from J, the gap between germline ends came to 8 bases. This CDR3 region has 15 residues. CDR3 sequence: CASSIEGAGTDTQYF. CDR3 nucleotides: TGTGCCAGTAGTATAGAAGGGGCAGGCACAGATACGCAGTATTTT.